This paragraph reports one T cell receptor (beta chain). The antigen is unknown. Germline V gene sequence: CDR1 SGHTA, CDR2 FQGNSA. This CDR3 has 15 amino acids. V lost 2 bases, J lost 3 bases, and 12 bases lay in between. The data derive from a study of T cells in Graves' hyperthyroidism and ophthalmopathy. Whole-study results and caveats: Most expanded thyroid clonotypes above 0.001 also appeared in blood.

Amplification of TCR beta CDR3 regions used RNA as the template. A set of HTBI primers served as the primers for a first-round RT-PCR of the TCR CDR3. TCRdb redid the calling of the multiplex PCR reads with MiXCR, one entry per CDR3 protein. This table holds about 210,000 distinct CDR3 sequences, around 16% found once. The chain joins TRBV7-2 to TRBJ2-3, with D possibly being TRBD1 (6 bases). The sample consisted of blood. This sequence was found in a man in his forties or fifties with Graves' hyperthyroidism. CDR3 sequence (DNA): TGTGCCAGCAGCTTATGGGGGCGGTGGACAGATACGCAGTATTTT. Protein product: CASSLWGRWTDTQYF.